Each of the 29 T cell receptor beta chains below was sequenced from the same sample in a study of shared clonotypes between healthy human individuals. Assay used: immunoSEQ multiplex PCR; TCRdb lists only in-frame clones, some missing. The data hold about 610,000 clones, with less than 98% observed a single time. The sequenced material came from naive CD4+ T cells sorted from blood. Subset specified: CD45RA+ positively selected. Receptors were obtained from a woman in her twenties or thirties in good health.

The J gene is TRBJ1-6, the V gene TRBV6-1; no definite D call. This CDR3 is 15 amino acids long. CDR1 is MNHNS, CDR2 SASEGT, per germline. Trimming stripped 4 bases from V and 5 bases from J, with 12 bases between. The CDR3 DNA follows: TGTGCCAGCAGTGCCCCCGGACGGGATAATTCACCCCTCCACTTT. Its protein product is CASSAPGRDNSPLHF.

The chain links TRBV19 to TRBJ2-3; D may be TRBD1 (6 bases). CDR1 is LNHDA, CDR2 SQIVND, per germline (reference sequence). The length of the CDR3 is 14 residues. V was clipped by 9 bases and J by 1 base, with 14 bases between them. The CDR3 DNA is TGTGCCAGCACTCGGACAGTTGGCACAGATACGCAGTATTTT. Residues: CASTRTVGTDTQYF. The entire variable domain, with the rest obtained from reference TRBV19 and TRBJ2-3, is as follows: DGGITQSPKYLFRKEGQNVTLSCEQNLNHDAMYWYRQDPGQGLRLIYYSQIVNDFQKGDIAEGYSVSREKKESFPLTVTSAQKNPTAFYLCASTRTVGTDTQYFGPGTRLTVL.

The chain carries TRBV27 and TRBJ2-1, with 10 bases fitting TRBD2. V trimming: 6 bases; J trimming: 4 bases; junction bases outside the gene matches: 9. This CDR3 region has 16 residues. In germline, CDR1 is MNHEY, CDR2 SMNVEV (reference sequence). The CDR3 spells CASRSTGTSAYNEQFF. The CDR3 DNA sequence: TGTGCCAGCAGATCCACCGGGACTAGCGCTTACAATGAGCAGTTCTTC.

The CDR3 nucleotides are TGTGCCAGCAGTGAAGCCGGGACAGGGGGTTACTATGGCTACACCTTC. It codes for CASSEAGTGGYYGYTF. This chain connects TRBV2 to TRBJ1-2; 11 nucleotides agree with TRBD1. With 0 bases clipped from V and 3 bases from J, the junction kept 3 bases outside the gene matches. The CDR3 is 16 residues long. Germline CDR1 and CDR2: SNHLY and FYNNEI.

This CDR3 is CAWSAPSGGYTF. The CDR3 DNA reads as TGTGCCTGGAGTGCACCGTCTGGCGGCTACACCTTC. This chain joins TRBV30 and TRBJ1-2; D gene ambiguous. The V and J ends lost 1 base and 8 bases respectively, with 11 bases between them. The CDR3 is made up of 12 amino acids. The V gene's germline CDR1 is GTSNPN and CDR2 SVGIG (reference sequence). Complete variable domain (other parts from reference TRBV30 and TRBJ1-2): SQTIHQWPATLVQPVGSPLSLECTVEGTSNPNLYWYRQAAGRGLQLLFYSVGIGQISSEVPQNLSASRPQDRQFILSSKKLLLSDSGFYLCAWSAPSGGYTFGSGTRLTVV.

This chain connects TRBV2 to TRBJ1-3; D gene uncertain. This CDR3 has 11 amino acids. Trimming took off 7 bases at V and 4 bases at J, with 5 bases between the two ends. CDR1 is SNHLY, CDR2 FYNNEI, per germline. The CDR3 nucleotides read TGTGCCAGCACTGAGGGAAACACCATATATTTT. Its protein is CASTEGNTIYF.

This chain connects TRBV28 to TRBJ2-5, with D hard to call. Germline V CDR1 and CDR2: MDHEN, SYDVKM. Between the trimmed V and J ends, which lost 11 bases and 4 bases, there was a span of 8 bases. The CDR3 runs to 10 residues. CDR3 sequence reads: CASRRETQYF. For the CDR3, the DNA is TGTGCCTCAAGACGAGAGACCCAGTACTTC.

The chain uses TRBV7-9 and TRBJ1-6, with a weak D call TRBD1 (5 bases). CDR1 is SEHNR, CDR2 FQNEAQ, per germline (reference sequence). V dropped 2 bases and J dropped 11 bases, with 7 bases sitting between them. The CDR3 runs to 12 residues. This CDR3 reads CASSLWGTPLHF. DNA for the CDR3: TGTGCCAGCAGCTTATGGGGGACACCCCTCCACTTT.

The CDR3 DNA is TGTGCCAGCAGTTTACGGGGCGACGGCGCCTACGAGCAGTACTTC. Its translation is CASSLRGDGAYEQYF. The chain links TRBV28 to TRBJ2-7; D may correspond to TRBD1 or TRBD2 (5 bases each). Trimming removed 2 bases at V and 2 bases at J, with 13 bases between. The CDR3 consists of 15 residues. Germline CDR1 and CDR2: MDHEN and SYDVKM.

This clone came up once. The CDR3 DNA reads TGTGCCAGCAGCTTGGGGCAGGGTGGCGGGGAGCTGTTTTTT. Translated, it gives CASSLGQGGGELFF. The gene calls are TRBV5-4 and TRBJ2-2, with D possibly TRBD1 on 5 matching bases. The length of the CDR3 is 14 residues. V dropped 0 bases and J dropped 7 bases, with 10 bases sitting between them. Per germline, CDR1 SGHNT and CDR2 YYREEE (reference sequence).

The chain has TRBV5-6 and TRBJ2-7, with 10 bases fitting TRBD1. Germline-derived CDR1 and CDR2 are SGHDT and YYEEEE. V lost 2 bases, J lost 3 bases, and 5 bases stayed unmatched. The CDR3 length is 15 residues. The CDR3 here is CASSFGDRGYYEQYF. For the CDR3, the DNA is TGTGCCAGCAGCTTTGGGGACAGGGGATACTACGAGCAGTACTTC.

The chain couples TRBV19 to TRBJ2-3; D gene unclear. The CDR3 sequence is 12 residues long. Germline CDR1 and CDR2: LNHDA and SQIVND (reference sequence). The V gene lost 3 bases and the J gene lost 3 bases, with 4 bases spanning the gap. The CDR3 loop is CASSMSTDTQYF. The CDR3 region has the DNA TGTGCCAGTAGTATGAGTACAGATACGCAGTATTTT.

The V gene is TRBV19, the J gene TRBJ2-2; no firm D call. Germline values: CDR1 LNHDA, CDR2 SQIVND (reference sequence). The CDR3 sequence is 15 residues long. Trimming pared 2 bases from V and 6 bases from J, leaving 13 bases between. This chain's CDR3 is CASSIKRARPGELFF. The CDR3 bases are TGTGCCAGTAGTATAAAAAGGGCCAGACCCGGGGAGCTGTTTTTT.

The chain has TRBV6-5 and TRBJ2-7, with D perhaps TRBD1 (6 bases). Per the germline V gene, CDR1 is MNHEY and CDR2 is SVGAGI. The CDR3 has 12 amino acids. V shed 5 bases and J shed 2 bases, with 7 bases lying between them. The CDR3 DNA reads TGTGCCAGCAGTCGGACAGCCTACGAGCAGTACTTC. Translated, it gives CASSRTAYEQYF.

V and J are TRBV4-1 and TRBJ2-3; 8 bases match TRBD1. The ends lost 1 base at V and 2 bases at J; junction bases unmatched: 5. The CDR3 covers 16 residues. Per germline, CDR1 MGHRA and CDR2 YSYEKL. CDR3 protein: CASSQAGQGNTDTQYF. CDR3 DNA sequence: TGCGCCAGCAGCCAAGCCGGACAGGGAAACACAGATACGCAGTATTTT.

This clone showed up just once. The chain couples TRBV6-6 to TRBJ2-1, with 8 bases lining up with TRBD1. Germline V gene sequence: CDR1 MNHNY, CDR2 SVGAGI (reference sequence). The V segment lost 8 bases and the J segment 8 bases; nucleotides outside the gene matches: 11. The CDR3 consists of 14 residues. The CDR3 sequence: CASLFIQGADEQFF. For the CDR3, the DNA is TGTGCCAGCCTATTCATCCAGGGGGCGGATGAGCAGTTCTTC.

Here the CDR3 DNA reads TGTGCCAGCAGTTACACTAGCGGGAGGACAAGCGAGCAGTACTTC. This encodes CASSYTSGRTSEQYF. The V call is TRBV6-5, the J call TRBJ2-7, with 12 bases lining up with TRBD2. V gave up 2 bases and J gave up 6 bases; unmatched junction bases: 5. This CDR3 contains 15 residues. The V gene's germline CDR1 is MNHEY and CDR2 SVGAGI.

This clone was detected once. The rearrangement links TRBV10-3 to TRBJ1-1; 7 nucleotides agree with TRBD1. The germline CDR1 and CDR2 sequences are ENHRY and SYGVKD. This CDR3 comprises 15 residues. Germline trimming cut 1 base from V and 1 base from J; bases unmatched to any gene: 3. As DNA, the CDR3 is TGTGCCATCAGTGAGTTGGGGACAGCGAACACTGAAGCTTTCTTT. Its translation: CAISELGTANTEAFF.

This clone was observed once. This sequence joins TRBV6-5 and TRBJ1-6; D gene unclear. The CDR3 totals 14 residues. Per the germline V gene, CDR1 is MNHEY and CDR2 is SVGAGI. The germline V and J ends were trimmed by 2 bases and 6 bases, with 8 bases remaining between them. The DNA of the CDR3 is TGTGCCAGCAGTTACGGACGGATTAATTCACCCCTCCACTTT. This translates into CASSYGRINSPLHF.

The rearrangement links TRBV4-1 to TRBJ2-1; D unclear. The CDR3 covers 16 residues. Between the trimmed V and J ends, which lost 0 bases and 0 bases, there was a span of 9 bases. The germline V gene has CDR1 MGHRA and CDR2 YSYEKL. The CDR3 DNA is TGCGCCAGCAGCCAAGAGAGAGCCCTCTCCTACAATGAGCAGTTCTTC. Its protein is CASSQERALSYNEQFF.

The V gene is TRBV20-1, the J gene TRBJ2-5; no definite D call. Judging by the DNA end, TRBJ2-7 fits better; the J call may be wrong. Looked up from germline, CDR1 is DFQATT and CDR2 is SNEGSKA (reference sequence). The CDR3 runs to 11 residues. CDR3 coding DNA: TGCAGTGTCTCTAAATACTACGAGCAGTACTTC. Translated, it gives CSVSKYYEQYF.

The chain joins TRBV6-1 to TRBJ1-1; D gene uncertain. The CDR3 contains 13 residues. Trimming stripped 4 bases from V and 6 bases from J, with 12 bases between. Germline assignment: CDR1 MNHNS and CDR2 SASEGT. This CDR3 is CASSGPSTAEAFF. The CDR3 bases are TGTGCCAGCAGTGGGCCCTCCACGGCTGAAGCTTTCTTT.

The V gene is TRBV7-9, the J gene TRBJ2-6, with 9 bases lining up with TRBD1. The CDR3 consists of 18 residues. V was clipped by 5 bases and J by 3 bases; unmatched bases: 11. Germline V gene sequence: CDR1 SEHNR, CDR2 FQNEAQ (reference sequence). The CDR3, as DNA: TGTGCCAGCAGCACCACCGGGACAGGGACGTTTGGGGCCAACGTCCTGACTTTC. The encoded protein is CASSTTGTGTFGANVLTF. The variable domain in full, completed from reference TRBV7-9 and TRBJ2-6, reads DTGVSQNPRHKITKRGQNVTFRCDPISEHNRLYWYRQTLGQGPEFLTYFQNEAQLEKSRLLSDRFSAERPKGSFSTLEIQRTEQGDSAMYLCASSTTGTGTFGANVLTFGAGSRLTVL.

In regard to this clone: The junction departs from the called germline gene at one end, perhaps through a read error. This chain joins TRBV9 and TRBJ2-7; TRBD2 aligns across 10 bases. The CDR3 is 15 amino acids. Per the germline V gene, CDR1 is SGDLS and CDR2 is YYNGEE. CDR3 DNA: TGTGCCGGCAGCCCTCGCACTAGCGGGGTCTACGAGCAGTACTTC. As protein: CAGSPRTSGVYEQYF.

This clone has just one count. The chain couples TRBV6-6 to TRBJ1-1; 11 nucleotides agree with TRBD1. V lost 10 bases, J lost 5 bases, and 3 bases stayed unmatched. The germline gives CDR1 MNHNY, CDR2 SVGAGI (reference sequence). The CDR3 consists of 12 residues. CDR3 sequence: CATGQGATEAFF. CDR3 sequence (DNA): TGTGCCACCGGACAGGGGGCGACTGAAGCTTTCTTT.

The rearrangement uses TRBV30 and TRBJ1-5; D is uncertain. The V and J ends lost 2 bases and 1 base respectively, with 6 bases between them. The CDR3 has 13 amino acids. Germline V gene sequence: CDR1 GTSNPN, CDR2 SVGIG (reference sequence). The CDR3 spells CAWSHDSNQPQHF. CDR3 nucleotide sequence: TGTGCCTGGAGTCACGACAGCAATCAGCCCCAGCATTTT. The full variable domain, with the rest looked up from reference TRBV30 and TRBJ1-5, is SQTIHQWPATLVQPVGSPLSLECTVEGTSNPNLYWYRQAAGRGLQLLFYSVGIGQISSEVPQNLSASRPQDRQFILSSKKLLLSDSGFYLCAWSHDSNQPQHFGDGTRLSIL.

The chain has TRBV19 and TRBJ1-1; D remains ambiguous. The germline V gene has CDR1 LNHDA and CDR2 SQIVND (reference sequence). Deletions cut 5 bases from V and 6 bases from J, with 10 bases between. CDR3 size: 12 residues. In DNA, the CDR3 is TGTGCCAGTAGTGAATTGGGCGCTGAAGCTTTCTTT. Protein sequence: CASSELGAEAFF.

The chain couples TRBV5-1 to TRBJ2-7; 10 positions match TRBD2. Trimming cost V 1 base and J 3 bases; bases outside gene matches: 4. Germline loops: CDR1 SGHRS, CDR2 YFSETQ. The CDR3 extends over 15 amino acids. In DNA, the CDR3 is TGCGCCAGCAGCTTGAGTGGGACTAGCGTCTACGAGCAGTACTTC. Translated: CASSLSGTSVYEQYF.

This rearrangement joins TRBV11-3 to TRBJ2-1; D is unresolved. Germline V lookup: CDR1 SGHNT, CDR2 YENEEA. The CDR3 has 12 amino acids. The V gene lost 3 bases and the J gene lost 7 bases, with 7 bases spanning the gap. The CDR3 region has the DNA TGTGCCAGCAGCTTGTTGGGGAATGAGCAGTTCTTC. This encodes CASSLLGNEQFF. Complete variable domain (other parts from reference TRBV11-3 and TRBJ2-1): EAGVVQSPRYKIIEKKQPVAFWCNPISGHNTLYWYLQNLGQGPELLIRYENEEAVDDSQLPKDRFSAERLKGVDSTLKIQPAELGDSAVYLCASSLLGNEQFFGPGTRLTVL.